The rows below give T cell receptor beta chains drawn from one sample of a study of shared clonotypes between healthy human individuals. Profiled with immunoSEQ multiplex PCR; TCRdb holds only in-frame clones, not every one. The data hold approximately 1.4 million clones, with approximately 98% observed a single time. The specimen was naive CD4+ T cells sorted from blood. The receptors stem from a man aged 25 to 40 in good health. CDR3s include the opening cysteine and the closing phenylalanine or tryptophan. A D gene is named only where the DNA matches it firmly. Expanded clones get a size class; other rows say once, few or many, or leave the size out.

TRBV5-6	TRBJ1-2	-	TRBD1	CASSLRDRSNYGYTF	TGTGCCAGCAGCTTAAGGGACAGGTCGAACTATGGCTACACCTTC
TRBV28	TRBJ2-7	-	-	CASSLEATGAYEQYF	TGTGCCAGCAGTTTGGAGGCCACCGGGGCCTACGAGCAGTACTTC
TRBV9	TRBJ2-2	-	-	CASSDKTNTGELFF	TGTGCCAGCAGCGACAAAACGAACACCGGGGAGCTGTTTTTT
TRBV7-2	TRBJ2-3	-	TRBD2	CASTPLAGSTDTQYF	TGTGCCAGCACCCCCCTAGCGGGGAGCACAGATACGCAGTATTTT
TRBV5-1	TRBJ2-3	once	-	CASSLAADTQYF	TGCGCCAGCAGCTTGGCTGCAGATACGCAGTATTTT
TRBV29-1	TRBJ2-1	-	-	CSVEPPGRNEQFF	TGCAGCGTTGAGCCCCCGGGTCGAAATGAGCAGTTCTTC
TRBV11-2	TRBJ1-1	-	TRBD1	CASSFGQGVGAFF	TGTGCCAGCAGCTTCGGACAGGGAGTAGGAGCTTTCTTT
TRBV9	TRBJ2-6	once	-	CASSPSRPGGANVLTF	TGTGCCAGCAGCCCCTCTCGGCCAGGCGGGGCCAACGTCCTGACTTTC
TRBV18	TRBJ2-7	-	TRBD1	CASTGTGGSEQYF	TGTGCCAGCACCGGGACAGGGGGTAGCGAGCAGTACTTC
TRBV11-2	TRBJ2-6	-	-	CASSSINPTGSSGANVLTF	TGTGCCAGCAGCTCCATCAATCCTACAGGTAGCTCTGGGGCCAACGTCCTGACTTTC
TRBV18	TRBJ1-1	once	-	CASSPGLGNTEAFF	TGTGCCAGCTCACCTGGTTTAGGGAACACTGAAGCTTTCTTT
TRBV9	TRBJ2-3	-	-	CASSVGTDTQYF	TGTGCCAGCAGCGTCGGGACAGATACGCAGTATTTT
TRBV28	TRBJ2-4	once	TRBD1	CASSMTGSAKNIQYF	TGTGCCAGCAGTATGACAGGGTCTGCCAAAAACATTCAGTACTTC
TRBV11-2	TRBJ2-1	-	TRBD2	CASSLGLAKSNEQFF	TGTGCCAGCAGCTTGGGACTAGCGAAATCCAATGAGCAGTTCTTC
TRBV7-3	TRBJ2-1	-	TRBD1	CASSLGTGGLNEQFF	TGTGCCAGCAGCTTAGGGACAGGCGGGCTCAATGAGCAGTTCTTC
TRBV5-4	TRBJ2-7	-	-	CASSPGPGTYEQYF	TGTGCCAGCAGCCCAGGCCCGGGTACCTACGAGCAGTACTTC
TRBV28	TRBJ2-7	-	-	CAGGGPPSYEQYF	TGTGCCGGAGGCGGGCCGCCCTCCTACGAGCAGTACTTC
TRBV7-6	TRBJ2-2	-	TRBD2	CASSLALAGTGELFF	TGTGCCAGCAGCTTAGCGCTAGCGGGTACCGGGGAGCTGTTTTTT
TRBV9	TRBJ2-7	-	TRBD1	CASSGAGTGFFHEQYF	TGTGCCAGCAGCGGAGCCGGGACAGGGTTCTTTCACGAGCAGTACTTC
TRBV15	TRBJ2-2	-	-	CATSLFSGELFF	TGTGCCACCAGCCTGTTCTCCGGGGAGCTGTTTTTT
TRBV7-9	TRBJ2-2	-	-	CASSLGDGSTGELFF	TGTGCCAGCAGCCTTGGGGACGGGAGCACCGGGGAGCTGTTTTTT
TRBV28	TRBJ2-1	once	-	CASRQGLYNEQFF	TGTGCCAGCAGACAGGGCTTATACAATGAGCAGTTCTTC
TRBV10-3	TRBJ2-7	-	TRBD2	CAISDGLAGYEQYF	TGTGCCATCAGTGATGGACTAGCAGGCTACGAGCAGTACTTC
TRBV28	TRBJ2-6	-	-	CASSLRQVGSGANVLTF	TGTGCCAGCAGTTTAAGACAGGTGGGCTCTGGGGCCAACGTCCTGACTTTC
TRBV30	TRBJ2-2	-	-	CACTRTLTGMRAGELFF	TGTGCCTGTACAAGAACTTTGACAGGAATGCGAGCCGGGGAGCTGTTTTTT
TRBV7-9	TRBJ1-2	-	-	CASSSGVLDYGYTF	TGTGCCAGCAGCTCCGGGGTCCTGGACTATGGCTACACCTTC
TRBV5-1	TRBJ2-5	-	TRBD2	CASSLLAGSEETQYF	TGCGCCAGCAGCTTACTAGCGGGCAGTGAAGAGACCCAGTACTTC
TRBV6-5	TRBJ1-2	-	TRBD1	CASSWGQGKEGYTF	TGTGCCAGCAGTTGGGGACAGGGGAAGGAGGGCTACACCTTC
TRBV18	TRBJ2-1	-	-	CASSTTREQFF	TGTGCCAGCTCAACAACGCGGGAGCAGTTCTTC
TRBV10-3	TRBJ2-1	-	-	CAISATGPYNEQFF	TGTGCCATCAGTGCTACAGGCCCCTACAATGAGCAGTTCTTC
TRBV16	TRBJ1-5	-	-	CASSQGYRDYSNQPQHF	TGTGCCAGCAGCCAAGGATACCGGGACTATAGCAATCAGCCCCAGCATTTT
TRBV4-2	TRBJ1-3	-	-	CASGGTSRISGNTIYF	TGTGCCAGCGGTGGCACCTCAAGGATCTCTGGAAACACCATATATTTT
TRBV7-7	TRBJ2-2	-	TRBD2	CASSSRTSGRAGTGELFF	TGTGCCAGCAGCTCCCGGACTAGCGGGAGGGCCGGGACCGGGGAGCTGTTTTTT
TRBV6-5	TRBJ2-7	-	-	CASKRATNNAYEQYF	TGTGCCAGCAAAAGGGCGACTAACAATGCCTACGAGCAGTACTTC
TRBV7-9	TRBJ1-2	-	-	CASSLGRDYGYTF	TGTGCCAGCAGCTTAGGCCGGGACTATGGCTACACCTTC
TRBV7-2	TRBJ2-7	-	-	CASSLARGLYEQYF	TGTGCCAGCAGCTTAGCAAGGGGTCTGTACGAGCAGTACTTC
TRBV10-3	TRBJ2-3	-	-	CAISDERTDTQYF	TGTGCCATCAGTGACGAGCGGACAGATACGCAGTATTTT
TRBV6-6	TRBJ1-5	-	-	CASSYPDPGNNQPQHF	TGTGCCAGCAGTTACCCCGACCCAGGGAACAATCAGCCCCAGCATTTT
TRBV28	TRBJ1-4	-	-	CASSSWDGEKLFF	TGTGCCAGCAGCTCCTGGGACGGTGAAAAACTGTTTTTT
TRBV7-9	TRBJ1-5	-	TRBD1	CASSGRQGGQPQHF	TGTGCCAGCAGCGGTCGACAGGGGGGTCAGCCCCAGCATTTT
TRBV21-1	TRBJ1-5	-	-	CASSKIQGDNQPQHF	TGTGCCAGCAGCAAAATTCAGGGGGATAATCAGCCCCAGCATTTT
TRBV28	TRBJ2-3	-	TRBD2	CASSFYGRGDTQYF	TGTGCCAGCAGTTTCTACGGGAGGGGCGATACGCAGTATTTT
TRBV5-1	TRBJ2-1	once	TRBD2	CASSSDVAGGLFF	TGCGCCAGCAGCTCCGACGTAGCGGGAGGTCTGTTCTTC
TRBV7-9	TRBJ2-1	-	TRBD1	CASSLGRWDRVNEQFF	TGTGCCAGCAGCTTAGGACGGTGGGACAGGGTCAATGAGCAGTTCTTC
TRBV6-1	TRBJ1-1	-	-	CASSVIFGQKNTEAFF	TGTGCCAGCAGTGTTATCTTCGGGCAGAAGAACACTGAAGCTTTCTTT
TRBV5-8	TRBJ1-1	-	-	CASSLTGNTEAFF	TGTGCCAGCAGCTTGACCGGGAACACTGAAGCTTTCTTT
TRBV27	TRBJ2-3	once	-	CASSYLRQADTQYF	TGTGCCAGCAGTTACTTAAGACAGGCAGATACGCAGTATTTT
TRBV7-3	TRBJ2-7	-	-	CASSLTPGHFEQYF	TGTGCCAGCAGCCTGACCCCGGGACACTTCGAGCAGTACTTC